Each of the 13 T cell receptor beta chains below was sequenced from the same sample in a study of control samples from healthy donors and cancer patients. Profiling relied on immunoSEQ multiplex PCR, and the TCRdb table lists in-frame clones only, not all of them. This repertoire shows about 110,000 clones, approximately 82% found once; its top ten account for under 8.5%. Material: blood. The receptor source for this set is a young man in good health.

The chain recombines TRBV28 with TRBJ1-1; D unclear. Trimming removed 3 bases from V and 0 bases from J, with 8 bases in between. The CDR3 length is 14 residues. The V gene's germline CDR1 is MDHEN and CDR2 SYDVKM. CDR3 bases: TGTGCCAGCAGTTTGTGGCCAATGAACACTGAAGCTTTCTTT. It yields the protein CASSLWPMNTEAFF.

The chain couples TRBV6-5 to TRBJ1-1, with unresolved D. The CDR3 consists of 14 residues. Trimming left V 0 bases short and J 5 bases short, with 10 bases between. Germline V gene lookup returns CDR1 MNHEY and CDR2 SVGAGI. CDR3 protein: CASSYSGEATEAFF. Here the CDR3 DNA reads TGTGCCAGCAGTTACTCGGGCGAGGCGACTGAAGCTTTCTTT.

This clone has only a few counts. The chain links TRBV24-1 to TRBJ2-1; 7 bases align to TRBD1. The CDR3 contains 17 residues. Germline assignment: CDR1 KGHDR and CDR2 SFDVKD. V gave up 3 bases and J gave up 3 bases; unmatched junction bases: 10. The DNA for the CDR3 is TGTGCCACCAGTGATGGAACAGGGGTATTAAGCTACAATGAGCAGTTCTTC. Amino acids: CATSDGTGVLSYNEQFF.

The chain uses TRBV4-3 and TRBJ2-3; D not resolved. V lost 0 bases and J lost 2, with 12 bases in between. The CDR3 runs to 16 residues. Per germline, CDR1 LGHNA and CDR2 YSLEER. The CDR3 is CASSQDISVATDTQYF. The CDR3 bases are TGCGCCAGCAGCCAAGATATAAGCGTAGCCACAGATACGCAGTATTTT.

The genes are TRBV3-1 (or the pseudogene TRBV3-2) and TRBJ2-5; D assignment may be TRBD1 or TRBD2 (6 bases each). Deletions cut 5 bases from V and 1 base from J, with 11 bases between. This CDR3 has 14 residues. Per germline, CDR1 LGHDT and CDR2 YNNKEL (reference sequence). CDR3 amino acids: CASSGGGIQETQYF. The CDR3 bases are TGTGCCAGCAGCGGAGGGGGAATCCAAGAGACCCAGTACTTC.

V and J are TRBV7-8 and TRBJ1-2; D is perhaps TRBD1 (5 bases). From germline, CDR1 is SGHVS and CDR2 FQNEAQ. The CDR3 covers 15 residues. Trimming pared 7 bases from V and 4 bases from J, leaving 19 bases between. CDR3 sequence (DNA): TGTGCCAGCACCACTATCCAGCAGGGATCCTATGGCTACACCTTC. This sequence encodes CASTTIQQGSYGYTF.

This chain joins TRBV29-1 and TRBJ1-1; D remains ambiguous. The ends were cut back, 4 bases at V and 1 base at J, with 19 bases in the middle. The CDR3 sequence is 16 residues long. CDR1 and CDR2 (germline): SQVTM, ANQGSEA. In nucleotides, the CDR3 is TGCAGCGTTGTAGTTTTTGGCCCAGTAGGGAACACTGAAGCTTTCTTT. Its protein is CSVVVFGPVGNTEAFF.

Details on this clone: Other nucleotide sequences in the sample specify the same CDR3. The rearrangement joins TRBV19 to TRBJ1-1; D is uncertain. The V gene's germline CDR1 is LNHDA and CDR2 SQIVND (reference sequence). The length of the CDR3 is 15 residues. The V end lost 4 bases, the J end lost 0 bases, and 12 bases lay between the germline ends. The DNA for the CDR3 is TGTGCCAGTAGTACCCCGGACGGTTTGAACACTGAAGCTTTCTTT. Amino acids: CASSTPDGLNTEAFF.

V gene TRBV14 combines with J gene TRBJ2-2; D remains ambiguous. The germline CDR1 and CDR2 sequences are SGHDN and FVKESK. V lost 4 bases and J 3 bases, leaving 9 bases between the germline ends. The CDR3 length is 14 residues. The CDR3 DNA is TGTGCCAGCAGCCCCCTGATGGACACCGGGGAGCTGTTTTTT. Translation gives CASSPLMDTGELFF.

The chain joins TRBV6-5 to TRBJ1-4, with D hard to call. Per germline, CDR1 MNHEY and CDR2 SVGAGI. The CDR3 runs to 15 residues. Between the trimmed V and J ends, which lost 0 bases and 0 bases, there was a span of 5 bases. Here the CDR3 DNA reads TGTGCCAGCAGTTACTCGTTTGCAACTAATGAAAAACTGTTTTTT. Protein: CASSYSFATNEKLFF.

CDR3 in amino acids: CASRSRETTYEQYF. As DNA, the CDR3 is TGTGCCAGCAGGTCGCGGGAAACGACCTACGAGCAGTACTTC. The gene calls are TRBV2 and TRBJ2-7; D may be TRBD2 (6 bases). Germline CDR1 SNHLY, CDR2 FYNNEI. V lost 6 bases and J lost 2, with 14 bases in between. CDR3 length: 14 amino acids.

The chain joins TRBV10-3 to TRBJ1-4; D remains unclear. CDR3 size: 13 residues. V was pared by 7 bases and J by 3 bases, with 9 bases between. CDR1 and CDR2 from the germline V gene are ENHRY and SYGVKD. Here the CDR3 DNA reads TGTGCCATCACGGCCAGGCCTAATGAAAAACTGTTTTTT. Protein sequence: CAITARPNEKLFF.

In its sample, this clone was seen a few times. The CDR3 DNA reads as TGTGCCACCAGTGATCCGTCCGGGACAGGGACCCACGAGCAGTACTTC. Translating it yields CATSDPSGTGTHEQYF. V usage is TRBV24-1 and J usage is TRBJ2-7; TRBD1 matches at 9 bases. Germline CDR1 is KGHDR and CDR2 is SFDVKD. The length of the CDR3 is 16 residues. V gave up 3 bases and J gave up 5 bases; unmatched junction bases: 10.